A single sample is the source of the 26 T cell receptor beta chains below, sequenced in a study of cytomegalovirus exposure and HLA in healthy donors. Primers for the PCR totalled 60 Vbeta and 13 Jbeta. Only in-frame clones appear in the TCRdb table, and some are missing; sequencing was by immunoSEQ multiplex PCR. The table shows 150,000 to 200,000 clones, with around 81% occurring only once. What was sequenced was PBMCs. These TCRs come from a man aged 18 to 30 in good health and CMV-seronegative.

This clone was seen only once. The genes are TRBV9 and TRBJ2-1; TRBD2 aligns across 7 bases. CDR3 length: 17 residues. Germline CDR1 is SGDLS and CDR2 is YYNGEE. With 0 bases clipped from V and 0 bases from J, the junction kept 6 bases outside the gene matches. The CDR3 nucleotides read TGTGCCAGCAGCGTAGCGGTCCGGGAGGACTCCTACAATGAGCAGTTCTTC. This translates into CASSVAVREDSYNEQFF.

This chain joins TRBV9 and TRBJ1-5; 11 bases agree with TRBD1. Trimming took 2 bases from V and 4 from J; bases not matched to a gene: 2. The CDR3 has 15 amino acids. The germline CDR1 and CDR2 sequences are SGDLS and YYNGEE. The CDR3 here is CASSVGTGGNQPQHF. The DNA of the CDR3 is TGTGCCAGCAGCGTTGGGACAGGGGGTAATCAGCCCCAGCATTTT. The entire variable domain, with the rest obtained from reference TRBV9 and TRBJ1-5, is as follows: DSGVTQTPKHLITATGQRVTLRCSPRSGDLSVYWYQQSLDQGLQFLIQYYNGEERAKGNILERFSAQQFPDLHSELNLSSLELGDSALYFCASSVGTGGNQPQHFGDGTRLSIL.

The chain carries TRBV9 and TRBJ2-1; 11 nucleotides line up with TRBD2. There are 18 residues in the CDR3. Germline CDR1 SGDLS, CDR2 YYNGEE. The ends lost 0 bases at V and 6 bases at J; junction bases unmatched: 11. The CDR3 DNA reads as TGTGCCAGCAGCGTAGAAGGAATAGCGGGGGGGCTAATCAATGAGCAGTTCTTC. Encoded protein: CASSVEGIAGGLINEQFF.

This sequence joins TRBV6-1 and TRBJ1-1; D is ambiguous. The ends were cut back, 7 bases at V and 6 bases at J, with 18 bases in the middle. Germline loops: CDR1 MNHNS, CDR2 SASEGT. The length of the CDR3 is 14 residues. This chain's CDR3 is CASTDRGKTSEAFF. The DNA of the CDR3 is TGTGCCAGCACTGATCGGGGAAAAACATCTGAAGCTTTCTTT.

There are a few counts of this clone. The chain has TRBV4-3 and TRBJ2-7, with D perhaps matching TRBD2 (6 bases). This CDR3 is built from 15 residues. V lost 0 bases to trimming and J lost 6 bases, with 15 bases between them. Per the germline V gene, CDR1 is LGHNA and CDR2 is YSLEER. CDR3 sequence: CASSQDGSGSSEQYF. The CDR3 DNA reads as TGCGCCAGCAGCCAAGACGGCTCCGGGAGTAGCGAGCAGTACTTC.

This rearrangement joins TRBV19 to TRBJ1-6; 9 bases map to TRBD1. This CDR3 is 17 amino acids long. Looked up from germline, CDR1 is LNHDA and CDR2 is SQIVND (reference sequence). The V gene end was trimmed by 7 bases and the J gene end by 9 bases; junction bases not matched to a gene: 16. DNA for the CDR3: TGTGCCAGTACCGGGACAGGGTTCTCTCAGATCGGTTCACCCCTCCACTTT. Residues: CASTGTGFSQIGSPLHF.

V gene TRBV5-6 combines with J gene TRBJ2-7; D uncertain. The germline CDR1 and CDR2 sequences are SGHDT and YYEEEE. V was trimmed by 0 bases and J by 10 bases, leaving 14 bases between them. The CDR3 contains 13 residues. The CDR3 loop reads CASSLGYRKLQYF. DNA for the CDR3: TGTGCCAGCAGCTTGGGGTACAGAAAGCTCCAGTACTTC.

The rearrangement links TRBV4-3 to TRBJ2-1; 14 positions agree with TRBD2. CDR3 length: 19 residues. CDR1 and CDR2 (germline): LGHNA, YSLEER. The V segment lost 1 base and the J segment 3 bases; nucleotides outside the gene matches: 8. CDR3 in DNA: TGCGCCAGCAGCCAAGCTGGACTAGCGGGAGGTTCGGGCTACAATGAGCAGTTCTTC. It is translated as CASSQAGLAGGSGYNEQFF.

This clone is a singleton in its sample. V usage is TRBV27 and J usage is TRBJ2-6, with D maybe TRBD1 (5 bases). Germline CDR1 MNHEY, CDR2 SMNVEV (reference sequence). V lost 5 bases, J lost 2 bases, and 13 bases lay in between. The CDR3 is 16 amino acids. The CDR3 sequence: CASSPQGRAGANVLTF. In DNA form, the CDR3 reads TGTGCCAGCAGTCCCCAAGGCAGGGCTGGGGCCAACGTCCTGACTTTC. The variable domain in full, with the rest retrieved from reference TRBV27 and TRBJ2-6, is EAQVTQNPRYLITVTGKKLTVTCSQNMNHEYMSWYRQDPGLGLRQIYYSMNVEVTDKGDVPEGYKVSRKEKRNFPLILESPSPNQTSLYFCASSPQGRAGANVLTFGAGSRLTVL.

The chain is built from TRBV11-2 and TRBJ2-7; TRBD1 matches 7 bases. Germline CDR1 is SGHAT and CDR2 is FQNNGV. CDR3 length: 16 amino acids. J was trimmed by 0 bases and V by 2 bases; bases with no gene match: 7. CDR3 DNA: TGTGCCAGCAGCTTACTTCCCGGGACAGCCTCCTACGAGCAGTACTTC. Amino acid sequence: CASSLLPGTASYEQYF.

This chain links TRBV7-2 with TRBJ2-7, with D possibly matching TRBD2 (6 bases). The CDR3 covers 14 residues. Germline V gene lookup returns CDR1 SGHTA and CDR2 FQGNSA. The germline V and J ends were trimmed by 1 base and 1 base, with 8 bases remaining between them. The CDR3 protein is CASSLGRGSYEQYF. The CDR3 nucleotides are TGTGCCAGCAGCTTAGGCCGGGGGTCCTACGAGCAGTACTTC.

The J gene is TRBJ2-1, the V gene TRBV6-4, with 9 bases matching TRBD2. Per the germline V gene, CDR1 is MRHNA and CDR2 is SNTAGT. There are 16 residues in the CDR3. The trim removed 0 bases at V and 1 base at J, leaving 1 base unmatched. In nucleotides, the CDR3 is TGTGCCAGCAGTGACTCTAGCGGGAGTTCCTACAATGAGCAGTTCTTC. It codes for CASSDSSGSSYNEQFF.

This chain joins TRBV11-3 and TRBJ2-2; D possibly corresponds to TRBD1 (6 bases). The CDR3 is 15 amino acids. The germline V gene encodes CDR1 SGHNT and CDR2 YENEEA. Trimming took off 5 bases at V and 4 bases at J, with 14 bases between the two ends. As DNA, the CDR3 is TGTGCCAGCAGCGAAACAGGGTTGGGCACCGGGGAGCTGTTTTTT. Translation gives CASSETGLGTGELFF. The whole variable domain, remainder taken from reference TRBV11-3 and TRBJ2-2, is EAGVVQSPRYKIIEKKQPVAFWCNPISGHNTLYWYLQNLGQGPELLIRYENEEAVDDSQLPKDRFSAERLKGVDSTLKIQPAELGDSAVYLCASSETGLGTGELFFGEGSRLTVL.

J is TRBJ2-3 and V is TRBV14, with TRBD2 matching over 10 bases. Unmatched junction bases numbered 4, after V lost 4 bases and J lost 6 bases. The CDR3 has 14 residues. CDR1 SGHDN and CDR2 FVKESK come from the germline V gene. The chain's CDR3 is CASSPLAGADTQYF. CDR3 sequence (DNA): TGTGCCAGCAGCCCCCTAGCGGGGGCCGATACGCAGTATTTT.

The V gene is TRBV12-2, the J gene TRBJ2-1; the DNA was not compared with TRBD2, the D call given in the table. TRBV12-2 is given as a pseudogene. This CDR3 region has 13 residues. The CDR3 sequence: CASRLTPSGGAVF. The CDR3 DNA is TGTGCAAGTCGCTTAACCCCCTCCGGGGGGGCGGTCTTC.

The rearrangement links TRBV18 to TRBJ1-1; no reliable D call. Germline loops: CDR1 KGHSH, CDR2 LQKENI. V shed 2 bases and J shed 1 base, with 8 bases lying between them. The CDR3 loop spans 14 amino acids. Written as DNA, the CDR3 is TGTGCCAGCTCACCAAGATCGGGGAACACTGAAGCTTTCTTT. Protein sequence: CASSPRSGNTEAFF.

This chain joins TRBV29-1 and TRBJ1-5; the D gene is possibly TRBD1 (6 bases). From germline, CDR1 is SQVTM and CDR2 ANQGSEA. V lost 2 bases to trimming and J lost 3 bases, with 11 bases between them. This CDR3 contains 14 residues. CDR3 in amino acids: CSVETGGSNQPQHF. The CDR3 region has the DNA TGCAGCGTTGAAACGGGGGGCTCCAATCAGCCCCAGCATTTT.

This chain joins TRBV6-1 and TRBJ1-4; D not certain. The CDR3 length is 15 residues. Per germline, CDR1 MNHNS and CDR2 SASEGT. Trimming removed 2 bases at V and 5 bases at J, with 12 bases between. CDR3 sequence: CASSESTAGNEKLFF. CDR3 DNA: TGTGCCAGCAGTGAAAGTACAGCGGGGAATGAAAAACTGTTTTTT.

This clone came up a few times. This chain joins TRBV6-1 and TRBJ2-1; possible D gene TRBD1, 6 bases. Germline CDR1 MNHNS, CDR2 SASEGT. V was trimmed by 7 bases and J by 6 bases, leaving 16 bases between them. The CDR3 extends over 14 amino acids. In DNA, the CDR3 is TGTGCCAGCACACCGACAGGCTACTCCAATGAGCAGTTCTTC. It translates to CASTPTGYSNEQFF.

The rearrangement joins TRBV11-2 to TRBJ2-3, with 8 bases that match TRBD2. Germline V lookup: CDR1 SGHAT, CDR2 FQNNGV. The V gene end was trimmed by 3 bases and the J gene end by 6 bases; junction bases not matched to a gene: 11. The CDR3 length is 16 residues. CDR3 coding DNA: TGTGCCAGCAGCTTGATGGCCCGGGGGGGAGGGGATACGCAGTATTTT. This gives the protein CASSLMARGGGDTQYF.

The chain joins TRBV27 to TRBJ2-6, with D possibly being TRBD2 (5 bases). V was pared by 4 bases and J by 0 bases, with 10 bases between. Germline loops: CDR1 MNHEY, CDR2 SMNVEV (reference sequence). This CDR3 is built from 16 residues. CDR3 in DNA: TGTGCCAGCAGTTCCAACGGACTCTCTGGGGCCAACGTCCTGACTTTC. It yields the protein CASSSNGLSGANVLTF.

The chain recombines TRBV27 with TRBJ1-3, with a weak D call TRBD1 (5 bases). CDR3 size: 14 residues. V shed 6 bases and J shed 0 bases, with 9 bases lying between them. CDR1 MNHEY and CDR2 SMNVEV come from the germline V gene (reference sequence). CDR3 protein: CASSTGVSGNTIYF. The CDR3 coding sequence is TGTGCCAGCAGCACAGGAGTCTCTGGAAACACCATATATTTT.

This chain uses TRBV28 with TRBJ2-7; TRBD2 matches 13 bases. V lost 4 bases, J lost 4 bases, and 13 bases stayed unmatched. In germline, CDR1 is MDHEN, CDR2 SYDVKM. The CDR3 contains 18 residues. Written as DNA, the CDR3 is TGTGCCAGCAGTTACAGGACTAGCGGGAGTCCTACTCCTTACGAGCAGTACTTC. It codes for CASSYRTSGSPTPYEQYF.

The chain links TRBV18 to TRBJ2-5; 14 nucleotides align to TRBD2. Looked up from germline, CDR1 is KGHSH and CDR2 is LQKENI. The CDR3 is made up of 15 amino acids. V shed 3 bases and J 4 bases; nucleotides not matched to a gene: 1. Here the CDR3 reads CASSPGLAGAETQYF. The CDR3 DNA is TGTGCCAGCTCACCGGGACTAGCGGGGGCAGAGACCCAGTACTTC.

The rearrangement joins TRBV28 to TRBJ2-3, with 11 positions matching TRBD2. Germline CDR1 and CDR2: MDHEN and SYDVKM. The CDR3 has 15 amino acids. The V and J ends lost 8 bases and 4 bases, in that order; junction bases with no gene match: 8. The CDR3 DNA reads as TGTGCCAGCCTGGGGGGACTAGCGGCATCAGATACGCAGTATTTT. Translated, it gives CASLGGLAASDTQYF.

The CDR3 DNA reads TGTGCCTGGAGCCACCCGGGGCAGTACTTC. Amino acids: CAWSHPGQYF. V is TRBV30 and J is TRBJ2-7; D unresolved. The CDR3 covers 10 residues. Deletions cut 3 bases from V and 9 bases from J, with 9 bases between. Germline V gene sequence: CDR1 GTSNPN, CDR2 SVGIG (reference sequence).